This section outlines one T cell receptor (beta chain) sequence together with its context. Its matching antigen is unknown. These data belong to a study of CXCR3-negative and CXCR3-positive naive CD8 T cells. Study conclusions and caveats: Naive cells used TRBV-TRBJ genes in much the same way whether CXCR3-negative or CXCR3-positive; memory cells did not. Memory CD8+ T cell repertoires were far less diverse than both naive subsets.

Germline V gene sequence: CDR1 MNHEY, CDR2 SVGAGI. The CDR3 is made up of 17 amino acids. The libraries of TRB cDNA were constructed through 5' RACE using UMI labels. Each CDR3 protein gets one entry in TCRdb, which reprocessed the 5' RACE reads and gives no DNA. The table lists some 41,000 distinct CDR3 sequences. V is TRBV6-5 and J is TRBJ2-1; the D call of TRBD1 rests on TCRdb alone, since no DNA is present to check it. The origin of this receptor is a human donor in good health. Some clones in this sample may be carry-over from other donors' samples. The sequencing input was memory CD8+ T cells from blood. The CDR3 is CASSYSLVGTGQDEQFF.